This T cell receptor (beta chain) was profiled in a study of CD8+CD57+ T cells in acquired aplastic anemia. Study in general: Sorted cells (CD4+ and CD8+) yielded DNA amounts that averaged approximately 3.1 ug.

Germline V gene lookup returns CDR1 DFQATT and CDR2 SNEGSKA (reference sequence). V lost 5 bases and J lost 9, with 20 bases in between. The CDR3 sequence is 14 residues long. Findings of the study overall: Comparison of patients with controls identified roughly 30 shared CD8+ CDR3 sequences.

Patients chosen for sequencing had shown CD8+CD57+ cell expansion by flow cytometry. As a group, the patients uniformly had severe acquired aplastic anemia. Patients were untreated when blood was sampled. For this clonotype: Antigen specificity is unknown.

Genomic DNA provided the template from which TCR beta VDJ and CDR3 profiles were obtained. TCRdb reanalysed the reads using MiXCR and keeps one entry per CDR3 protein. The table shows about 470,000 distinct CDR3 sequences, with roughly a third occurring only once. Sequenced material: sorted CD4+, CD8+, or CD8+CD57+ T cells (not recorded which) from PBMCs. This sequence was found in a human donor with aplastic anemia. The gene calls are TRBV20-1 and TRBJ2-1; either TRBD1 or TRBD2 may fit D (6 bases each). The CDR3 loop is CSASQSGLGGEQFF. CDR3 bases: TGCAGTGCTTCACAGAGCGGGTTAGGGGGTGAGCAGTTCTTC.